This T cell receptor (beta chain) originates from a study of T cells in Graves' hyperthyroidism and ophthalmopathy. The study, taken as a whole, reports: Stable hyperthyroidism was told apart from ophthalmopathy by a model built on 13 V-J features.

The CDR3 regions of TCR beta were amplified from RNA transcripts. When the TCR CDR3 underwent first-round RT-PCR, the HTBI primer set was used. TCRdb re-derived calls from the multiplex PCR reads in MiXCR, one entry per CDR3 protein. Here the sample spans about half a million distinct CDR3 sequences, approximately 22% being singletons. For this clonotype: Antigen: not known. This may stem from a read error, because a much larger clone lies one nucleotide away.

This clonotype was sampled from a woman between 65 and 79 years old with Graves' ophthalmopathy. What was sequenced was blood.

The CDR3 region has the DNA TGTGCCAGCACCCCGGGACTAGCGGGAGGGTTCTCCTACGAGCAGTTCTTC. Translating it yields CASTPGLAGGFSYEQFF. The rearrangement joins TRBV6-2 or TRBV6-3 to TRBJ2-7; 16 nucleotides agree with TRBD2. The closer fit of TRBJ2-1 to the DNA end suggests the J call may be wrong. Germline CDR1 reads MNHEY; CDR2 reads SVGEGT. This CDR3 contains 17 residues.